The clone carrying this T cell receptor (beta chain) appeared once. Some clones are missing from TCRdb's copy, which holds only in-frame ones; the method was immunoSEQ multiplex PCR. The sample holds fewer than 90,000 clones, 75% to 90% seen once. The CDR3 runs to 19 residues. With 11 bases clipped from V and 0 bases from J, the junction kept 22 bases outside the gene matches. The V gene's germline CDR1 is ENHRY and CDR2 SYGVKD. This sample is drawn from a study of blood T cell repertoires in COVID-19. The sample was peripheral blood. The chain carries TRBV10-3 and TRBJ2-1, with 7 nucleotides matching TRBD2. The sequence came from a woman older than 75 with acute or convalescent COVID-19. The CDR3: CAASVGGGSSISSYNEQFF. In DNA form, the CDR3 reads TGTGCCGCCTCCGTCGGAGGCGGGAGTTCCATTAGCTCCTACAATGAGCAGTTCTTC.